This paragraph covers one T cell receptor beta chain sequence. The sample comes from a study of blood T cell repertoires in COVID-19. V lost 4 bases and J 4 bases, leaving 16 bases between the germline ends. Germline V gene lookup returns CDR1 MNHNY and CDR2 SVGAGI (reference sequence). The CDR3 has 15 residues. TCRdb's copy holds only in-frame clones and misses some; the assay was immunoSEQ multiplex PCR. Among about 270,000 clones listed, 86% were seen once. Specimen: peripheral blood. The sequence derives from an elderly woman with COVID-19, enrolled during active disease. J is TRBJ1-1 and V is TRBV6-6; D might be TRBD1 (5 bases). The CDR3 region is CASSSFGGGITEAFF. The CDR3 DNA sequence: TGTGCCAGCAGTTCTTTCGGGGGAGGAATCACTGAAGCTTTCTTT.